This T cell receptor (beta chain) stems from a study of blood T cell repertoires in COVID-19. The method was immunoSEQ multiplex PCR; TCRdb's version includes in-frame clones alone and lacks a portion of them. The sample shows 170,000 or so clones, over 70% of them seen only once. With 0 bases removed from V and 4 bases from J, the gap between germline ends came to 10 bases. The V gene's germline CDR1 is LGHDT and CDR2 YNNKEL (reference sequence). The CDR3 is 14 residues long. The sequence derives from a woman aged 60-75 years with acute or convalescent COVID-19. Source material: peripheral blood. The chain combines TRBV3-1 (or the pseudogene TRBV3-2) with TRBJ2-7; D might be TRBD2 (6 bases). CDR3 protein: CASSQDPAGYEQYF. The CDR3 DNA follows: TGTGCCAGCAGCCAAGACCCTGCGGGATACGAGCAGTACTTC.